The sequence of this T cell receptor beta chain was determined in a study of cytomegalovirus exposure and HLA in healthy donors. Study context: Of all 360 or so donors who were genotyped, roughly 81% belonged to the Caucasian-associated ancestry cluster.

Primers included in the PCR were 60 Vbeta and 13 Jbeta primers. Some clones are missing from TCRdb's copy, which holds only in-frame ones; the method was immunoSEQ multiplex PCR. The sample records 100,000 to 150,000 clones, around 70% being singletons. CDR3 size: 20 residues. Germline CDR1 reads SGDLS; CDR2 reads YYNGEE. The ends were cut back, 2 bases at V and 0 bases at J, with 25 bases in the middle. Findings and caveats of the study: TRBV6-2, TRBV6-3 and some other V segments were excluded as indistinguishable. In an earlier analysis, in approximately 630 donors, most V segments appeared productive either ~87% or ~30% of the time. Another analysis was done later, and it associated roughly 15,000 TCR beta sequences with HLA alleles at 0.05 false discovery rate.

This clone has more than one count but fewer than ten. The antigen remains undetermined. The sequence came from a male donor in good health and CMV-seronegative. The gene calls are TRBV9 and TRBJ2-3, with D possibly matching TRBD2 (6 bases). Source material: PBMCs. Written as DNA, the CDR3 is TGTGCCAGCAGCGTCAGGGCAACAATTTGGGTAGCGGATAGCACAGATACGCAGTATTTT. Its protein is CASSVRATIWVADSTDTQYF. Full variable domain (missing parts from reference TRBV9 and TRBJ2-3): DSGVTQTPKHLITATGQRVTLRCSPRSGDLSVYWYQQSLDQGLQFLIQYYNGEERAKGNILERFSAQQFPDLHSELNLSSLELGDSALYFCASSVRATIWVADSTDTQYFGPGTRLTVL.